The clone carrying this TCR beta chain was seen a handful of times. Its specificity is unknown. The data were obtained in a study of T cell repertoires in cytomegalovirus infection. TCRdb called the reads again in MiXCR, with one record for every CDR3 protein. Among 100,000 to 150,000 distinct CDR3 sequences listed, roughly a quarter were seen once. Trimming cost V 5 bases and J 2 bases, with 7 bases left between them. The CDR3 runs 12 residues. Germline assignment: CDR1 SGHAT and CDR2 FQNNGV. The specimen sequenced was PBMCs, sequenced either directly or after in vitro stimulation (not recorded which). The chain joins TRBV11-2 to TRBJ2-7, with unresolved D. The receptor was isolated from a human donor in good health (CMV status not recorded). Some clones in this sample may be carry-over from other donors' samples. The CDR3 sequence: CASSPSAYEQYV. DNA of the CDR3: TGTGCCAGCAGCCCCTCAGCCTACGAGCAGTACGTC.